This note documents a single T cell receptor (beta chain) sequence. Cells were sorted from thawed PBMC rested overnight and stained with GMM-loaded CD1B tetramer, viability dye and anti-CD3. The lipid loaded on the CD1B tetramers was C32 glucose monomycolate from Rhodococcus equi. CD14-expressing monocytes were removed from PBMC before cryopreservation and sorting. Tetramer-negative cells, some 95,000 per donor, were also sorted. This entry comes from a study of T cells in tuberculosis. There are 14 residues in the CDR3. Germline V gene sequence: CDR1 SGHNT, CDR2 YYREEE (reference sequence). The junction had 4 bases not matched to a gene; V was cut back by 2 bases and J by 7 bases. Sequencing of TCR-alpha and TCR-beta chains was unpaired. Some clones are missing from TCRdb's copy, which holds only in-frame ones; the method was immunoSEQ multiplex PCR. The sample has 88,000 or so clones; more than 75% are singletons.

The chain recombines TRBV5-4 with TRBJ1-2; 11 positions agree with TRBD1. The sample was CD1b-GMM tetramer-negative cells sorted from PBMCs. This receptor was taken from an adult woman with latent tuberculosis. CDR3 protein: CASSFVDRGRGYTF. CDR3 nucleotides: TGTGCCAGCAGCTTCGTGGACAGGGGGCGTGGCTACACCTTC.